Shown below are 12 T cell receptor beta chains from a single sample sequenced in a study of cytomegalovirus exposure and HLA in healthy donors. Both 60 Vbeta primers and 13 Jbeta primers went into the PCR. Assay: immunoSEQ multiplex PCR; the TCRdb copy retains only in-frame clones and omits some. The table has about 91,000 clones, roughly 86% seen once. Specimen: PBMCs. These receptors were obtained from a man under 40 in good health and CMV-seropositive.

The CDR3 region is CASSEGTGSPTDTQYF. DNA of the CDR3: TGTGCCAGCAGTGAAGGGACGGGATCCCCCACAGATACGCAGTATTTT. The V gene is TRBV2, the J gene TRBJ2-3; tentative D call: TRBD2 (5 bases). V was pared by 1 base and J by 2 bases, with 13 bases between. This CDR3 is 16 amino acids long. Germline loops: CDR1 SNHLY, CDR2 FYNNEI.

V usage is TRBV10-3 and J usage is TRBJ1-5, with a tentative D call TRBD1 (6 bases). Germline loops: CDR1 ENHRY, CDR2 SYGVKD. Trimming took off 11 bases at V and 5 bases at J, with 19 bases between the two ends. CDR3 length: 14 residues. CDR3 coding DNA: TGTGCCTCCACCTCGGACAGCCGATATCAGCCCCAGCATTTT. It is translated as CASTSDSRYQPQHF.

The chain combines TRBV7-2 with TRBJ2-1; tentative D call: TRBD2 (5 bases). The CDR3 length is 16 residues. Germline V gives CDR1 SGHTA, CDR2 FQGNSA. The V end lost 0 bases, the J end lost 7 bases, and 16 bases lay between the germline ends. CDR3 amino acids: CASSLANPLLGNEQFF. In nucleotides, the CDR3 is TGTGCCAGCAGCTTAGCCAACCCCCTACTAGGGAATGAGCAGTTCTTC.

The J gene is TRBJ2-7, the V gene TRBV9, with 12 bases that match TRBD2. The ends lost 0 bases at V and 5 bases at J; junction bases unmatched: 12. Germline V gene data show CDR1 as SGDLS and CDR2 as YYNGEE. The CDR3 spans 18 residues. This CDR3 is CASSVVRLLAGGGNEQYF. The CDR3 DNA reads as TGTGCCAGCAGCGTAGTCCGGTTACTAGCGGGAGGTGGTAACGAGCAGTACTTC.

The rearrangement links TRBV7-9 to TRBJ1-5; D remains ambiguous. V lost 3 bases and J lost 0, with 6 bases in between. The length of the CDR3 is 14 residues. Germline V lookup: CDR1 SEHNR, CDR2 FQNEAQ (reference sequence). The DNA of the CDR3 is TGTGCCAGCAGCTTCCTTTATAGCAATCAGCCCCAGCATTTT. Amino acid sequence: CASSFLYSNQPQHF. Using reference TRBV7-9 and TRBJ1-5 for the parts outside the CDR3, the full variable domain is DTGVSQNPRHKITKRGQNVTFRCDPISEHNRLYWYRQTLGQGPEFLTYFQNEAQLEKSRLLSDRFSAERPKGSFSTLEIQRTEQGDSAMYLCASSFLYSNQPQHFGDGTRLSIL.

V gene TRBV5-1 combines with J gene TRBJ2-1; perhaps TRBD1 as D (6 bases). This CDR3 spans 14 amino acids. Germline V lookup: CDR1 SGHRS, CDR2 YFSETQ. V was clipped by 0 bases and J by 10 bases, with 14 bases between them. CDR3 sequence reads: CASSLGWGQGEQFF. CDR3 coding DNA: TGCGCCAGCAGCTTGGGTTGGGGGCAGGGGGAGCAGTTCTTC.

This chain connects TRBV28 to TRBJ1-1, with D perhaps matching TRBD1 (5 bases). CDR3 length equals 12 residues. V shed 6 bases and J shed 10 bases, with 15 bases lying between them. CDR1 and CDR2 (germline): MDHEN, SYDVKM. The CDR3 region has the DNA TGTGCCAGCAGCCCTCGGGACTACGGAGCTTTCTTT. Amino acids: CASSPRDYGAFF.

CDR3 loop: CASRLAGVPYNEQFF. In DNA, the CDR3 is TGTGCCAGTCGTTTAGCGGGAGTTCCCTACAATGAGCAGTTCTTC. The gene calls are TRBV19 and TRBJ2-1, with 9 positions matching TRBD2. Germline V gene lookup returns CDR1 LNHDA and CDR2 SQIVND (reference sequence). V trimming: 8 bases; J trimming: 2 bases; junction bases outside the gene matches: 7. This CDR3 contains 15 residues.

V is TRBV7-9 and J is TRBJ2-1, with 9 bases matching TRBD2. With V trimmed by 4 bases and J by 0 bases, 7 bases remained unmatched. CDR3 length equals 17 residues. Germline CDR1 is SEHNR and CDR2 is FQNEAQ (reference sequence). CDR3 sequence (DNA): TGTGCCAGCAGCTCCGGACTAGCGACAAGCTCCTACAATGAGCAGTTCTTC. It specifies CASSSGLATSSYNEQFF.

The chain uses TRBV10-3 and TRBJ1-1, with D possibly matching TRBD1 (6 bases). The germline CDR1 and CDR2 sequences are ENHRY and SYGVKD. V gave up 3 bases and J gave up 4 bases, with 12 bases separating them. This CDR3 has 14 residues. The CDR3 DNA reads TGTGCCATCAGTGAACAGGGTCTTGGCACTGAAGCTTTCTTT. Residues: CAISEQGLGTEAFF.

DNA for the CDR3: TGCGCCAGCAGTCAATCGATTAGCTTTCGGGAGCAGTACTTC. Protein sequence: CASSQSISFREQYF. V usage is TRBV23-1 and J usage is TRBJ2-7; D is undetermined. TRBV23-1 is an ORF, with its function uncertain. V lost 0 bases and J 7 bases, leaving 13 bases between the germline ends. The CDR3 sequence is 14 residues long.

This chain joins TRBV5-1 and TRBJ2-5; weak D call: TRBD2 (5 bases). The germline gives CDR1 SGHRS, CDR2 YFSETQ. V lost 6 bases and J lost 4, with 13 bases in between. The CDR3 covers 13 residues. CDR3 DNA: TGCGCCAGCACCCGAGGGTGGGGAGAGACCCAGTACTTC. Protein product: CASTRGWGETQYF.